The 8 T cell receptor beta chains listed next were all sequenced from one sample in a study of T cells after yellow fever vaccination. MiXCR, applied by TCRdb to the 5' RACE reads, yields one record per CDR3 protein. The data hold around 300,000 distinct CDR3 sequences, with 13% observed a single time. The sequenced sample was CD4+ T cells sorted from PBMCs, obtained 45 days after the yellow fever booster vaccination. The origin of the receptors is a man aged 30 to 45 who received the YFV17D yellow fever vaccine.

The chain carries TRBV5-1 and TRBJ2-2; D is ambiguous. Trimming shortened V by 6 bases and J by 7 bases, and 13 bases separated the two germline ends. Looked up from germline, CDR1 is SGHRS and CDR2 is YFSETQ. This CDR3 comprises 13 residues. The CDR3 region has the DNA TGCGCCAGCAAGAACTTGGCGGACGGGGAGCTGTTTTTT. Amino acids: CASKNLADGELFF.

The V gene is TRBV5-1, the J gene TRBJ1-1; D might be TRBD1 (5 bases). The CDR3 contains 13 residues. Trimming removed 5 bases from V and 0 bases from J, with 8 bases in between. Looked up from germline, CDR1 is SGHRS and CDR2 is YFSETQ. DNA of the CDR3: TGCGCCAGCAGGCCGACAGTGAACACTGAAGCTTTCTTT. Translation: CASRPTVNTEAFF.

The chain is built from TRBV10-3 and TRBJ1-5; TRBD1 might be the D (6 bases). V lost 6 bases to trimming and J lost 5 bases, with 8 bases between them. The CDR3 is made up of 12 amino acids. From germline, CDR1 is ENHRY and CDR2 SYGVKD. The CDR3 loop is CAISAGDQPQHF. CDR3 nucleotides: TGTGCCATCAGCGCAGGGGATCAGCCCCAGCATTTT.

The V and J genes are TRBV25-1 and TRBJ2-7, with D perhaps matching TRBD2 (5 bases). CDR1 MGHDK and CDR2 SYGVNS come from the germline V gene. This CDR3 has 14 residues. Trimming took 2 bases from V and 5 from J, leaving 13 bases between them. The CDR3 DNA reads as TGTGCCAGCAGTGAACAGATCCTCGGGGACGAGCAGTACTTC. Its protein product is CASSEQILGDEQYF.

The table lists this clonotype with a few counts. The gene calls are TRBV7-9 and TRBJ2-1, with D perhaps matching TRBD1 (6 bases). The germline V gene encodes CDR1 SEHNR and CDR2 FQNEAQ (reference sequence). Trimming left V 2 bases short and J 4 bases short, with 9 bases between. The CDR3 consists of 14 residues. The CDR3 region has the DNA TGTGCCAGCAGCTTACTGGACAGATACAATGAGCAGTTCTTC. Translated: CASSLLDRYNEQFF.

The V call is TRBV15, the J call TRBJ2-5; maybe TRBD2 (7 bases). Looked up from germline, CDR1 is LNHNV and CDR2 is YYDKDF (reference sequence). CDR3 size: 17 residues. V dropped 0 bases and J dropped 2 bases, with 16 bases sitting between them. Written as DNA, the CDR3 is TGTGCCACCAGCAGAGATGCGGGGGCGCGATGGCAAGAGACCCAGTACTTC. The encoded protein is CATSRDAGARWQETQYF.

This clonotype was seen more than once but under ten times. The rearrangement links TRBV2 to TRBJ2-3; D is undetermined. Trimming pared 4 bases from V and 2 bases from J, leaving 13 bases between. The CDR3 loop spans 15 amino acids. Germline assignment: CDR1 SNHLY and CDR2 FYNNEI. The CDR3 sequence: CASSVMQTYTDTQYF. Here the CDR3 DNA reads TGTGCCAGCAGTGTGATGCAGACATACACAGATACGCAGTATTTT.

The table lists this clonotype with a few counts. The V and J genes are TRBV6-5 and TRBJ2-7, with D perhaps TRBD1 or TRBD2 (5 bases each). Deletions cut 5 bases from V and 3 bases from J, with 17 bases between. CDR1 and CDR2 from the germline V gene are MNHEY and SVGAGI. The CDR3 has 15 residues. The CDR3 sequence is CASSPRGELNYEQYF. The CDR3, as DNA: TGTGCCAGCAGTCCTCGAGGGGAGCTTAACTACGAGCAGTACTTC.